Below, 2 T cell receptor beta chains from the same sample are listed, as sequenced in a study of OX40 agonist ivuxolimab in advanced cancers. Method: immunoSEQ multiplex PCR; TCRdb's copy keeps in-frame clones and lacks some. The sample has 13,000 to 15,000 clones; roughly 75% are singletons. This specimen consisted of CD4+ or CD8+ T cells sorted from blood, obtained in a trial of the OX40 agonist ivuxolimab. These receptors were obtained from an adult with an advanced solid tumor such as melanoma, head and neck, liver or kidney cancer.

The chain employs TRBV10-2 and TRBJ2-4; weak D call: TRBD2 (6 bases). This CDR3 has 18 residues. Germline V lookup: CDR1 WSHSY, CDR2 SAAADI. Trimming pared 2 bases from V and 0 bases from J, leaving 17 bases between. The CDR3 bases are TGCGCCAGCAGTGAGCGGGACTCTGCCGGGGTAGCCAAAAACATTCAGTACTTC. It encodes CASSERDSAGVAKNIQYF.

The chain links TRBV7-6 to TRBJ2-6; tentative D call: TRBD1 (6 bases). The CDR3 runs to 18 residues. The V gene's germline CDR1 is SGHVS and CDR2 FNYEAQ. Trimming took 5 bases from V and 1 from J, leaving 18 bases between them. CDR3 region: CASSLQGLVQSGANVLTF. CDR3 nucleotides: TGTGCCAGCAGCCTTCAGGGGCTAGTTCAGTCTGGGGCCAACGTCCTGACTTTC. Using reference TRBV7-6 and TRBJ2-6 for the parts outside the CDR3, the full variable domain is GAGVSQSPRYKVTKRGQDVALRCDPISGHVSLYWYRQALGQGPEFLTYFNYEAQQDKSGLPNDRFSAERPEGSISTLTIQRTEQRDSAMYRCASSLQGLVQSGANVLTFGAGSRLTVL.